This is a list of T cell receptor beta chains from one sample in a study of blood T cell repertoires in COVID-19. The data were produced by immunoSEQ multiplex PCR, yet TCRdb's version contains in-frame clones alone and is incomplete. The repertoire holds over 350,000 clones, around 89% seen once, with 1.2% in the top ten. Sequencing was carried out using PBMCs or T cells enriched from blood (not recorded which). These receptors were obtained from a woman in her late teens or twenties who had recovered from COVID-19. CDR3s include the opening cysteine and the closing phenylalanine or tryptophan. Fields, in order: J gene, clone size, D gene, V gene, CDR3 DNA, CDR3 protein. A D gene is named only where the DNA matches it firmly. A clone size is listed for some rows: how often the clone was seen (once, few, many), or a class if it is expanded.

j_gene: TRBJ2-7; abundance: once; d_gene: TRBD1; v_gene: TRBV5-1; CDR3nt: TGCGCCAGCAGCCCAACCGGGACAGGTCGTAGGGAGCAGTACTTC; CDR3aa: CASSPTGTGRREQYF
j_gene: TRBJ2-7; abundance: -; d_gene: -; v_gene: TRBV4-3; CDR3nt: TGCGCCAGCAGCCAAGAAGTCTCCCGAGGGCAGTACTTC; CDR3aa: CASSQEVSRGQYF
j_gene: TRBJ1-3; abundance: -; d_gene: -; v_gene: TRBV7-9; CDR3nt: TGTGCCAGCAGCTTAGCGACAGGTCTCAGCTCTGGAAACACCATATATTTT; CDR3aa: CASSLATGLSSGNTIYF
j_gene: TRBJ2-1; abundance: -; d_gene: TRBD1; v_gene: TRBV28; CDR3nt: TGTGCCAGCAGTGCCAGGGGGCCCACCTACAATGAGCAGTTCTTC; CDR3aa: CASSARGPTYNEQFF
j_gene: TRBJ2-7; abundance: -; d_gene: TRBD2; v_gene: TRBV6-2/TRBV6-3; CDR3nt: TGTGCCAGCAGTTCCGGAACAGCGGGGGGGCTCGGGTACGAGCAGTACTTC; CDR3aa: CASSSGTAGGLGYEQYF
j_gene: TRBJ2-7; abundance: few; d_gene: TRBD2; v_gene: TRBV19; CDR3nt: TGTGCCAGTAGTCCGGGACTAGCGGGCCACTACGAGCAGTACTTC; CDR3aa: CASSPGLAGHYEQYF
j_gene: TRBJ2-7; abundance: -; d_gene: -; v_gene: TRBV3-1/TRBV3-2; CDR3nt: TGTGCCAGCAGCCAAGTATCCTACGAGCAGTACTTC; CDR3aa: CASSQVSYEQYF
j_gene: TRBJ1-1; abundance: -; d_gene: -; v_gene: TRBV5-5; CDR3nt: TGTGCCAGCAGCCCCGGGAGCCTGAACACTGAAGCTTTCTTT; CDR3aa: CASSPGSLNTEAFF
j_gene: TRBJ1-5; abundance: -; d_gene: TRBD1; v_gene: TRBV6-1; CDR3nt: TGTGCCAGCAGAGAAGAGGACAGGGGTTGGAGCAATCAGCCCCAGCATTTT; CDR3aa: CASREEDRGWSNQPQHF
j_gene: TRBJ2-7; abundance: -; d_gene: -; v_gene: TRBV5-8; CDR3nt: TGTGCCAGCAGCTGGGACAACTCCTACGAGCAGTACTTC; CDR3aa: CASSWDNSYEQYF
j_gene: TRBJ1-1; abundance: few; d_gene: -; v_gene: TRBV7-2; CDR3nt: TGTGCCAGCAGCTTTAAATACGGGACAGAAGCTTTCTTT; CDR3aa: CASSFKYGTEAFF
j_gene: TRBJ1-2; abundance: -; d_gene: -; v_gene: TRBV30; CDR3nt: TGTGCCTGGATAGGAGGGCATGGCTACACCTTC; CDR3aa: CAWIGGHGYTF
j_gene: TRBJ1-5; abundance: -; d_gene: -; v_gene: TRBV19; CDR3nt: TGTGCCAGTAGTGCGCAGGGTTTTCAGCCCCAGCATTTT; CDR3aa: CASSAQGFQPQHF
j_gene: TRBJ1-6; abundance: -; d_gene: -; v_gene: TRBV7-3; CDR3nt: TGTGCCAGCAGCCTGAACAGGGTGAATTCACCCCTCCACTTT; CDR3aa: CASSLNRVNSPLHF
j_gene: TRBJ1-1; abundance: -; d_gene: TRBD1; v_gene: TRBV6-5; CDR3nt: TGTGCCAGCAGTTACCCGCCAGGGGGTCCCACTGAAGCTTTCTTT; CDR3aa: CASSYPPGGPTEAFF
j_gene: TRBJ1-2; abundance: -; d_gene: TRBD1; v_gene: TRBV5-1; CDR3nt: TGCGCCAGCAGCTTCACAGGGGGAGGCTACACCTTC; CDR3aa: CASSFTGGGYTF
j_gene: TRBJ1-2; abundance: -; d_gene: TRBD1; v_gene: TRBV25-1; CDR3nt: TGTGCCAGCAGCCAACATGGGACAGGGGACGCTAACTATGGCTACACCTTC; CDR3aa: CASSQHGTGDANYGYTF
j_gene: TRBJ2-2; abundance: -; d_gene: TRBD1; v_gene: TRBV19; CDR3nt: TGTGCCAGTAGTATCCTTCCCGGGACAGAAGATACCGGGGAGCTGTTTTTT; CDR3aa: CASSILPGTEDTGELFF
j_gene: TRBJ2-7; abundance: -; d_gene: TRBD1; v_gene: TRBV18; CDR3nt: TGTGCCAGCTCACCACGGACAGGGAATAGGTCCTACGAGCAGTACTTC; CDR3aa: CASSPRTGNRSYEQYF
j_gene: TRBJ2-5; abundance: -; d_gene: TRBD2; v_gene: TRBV11-2; CDR3nt: TGTGCCAGCAGCTTAGAGACTAGCGGGGGGAGGAAGACCCAGTACTTC; CDR3aa: CASSLETSGGRKTQYF
j_gene: TRBJ2-6; abundance: -; d_gene: -; v_gene: TRBV10-3; CDR3nt: TGTGCCATCAGTGAAATGGAGGGGAGGACTGGGGCCAACGTCCTGACTTTC; CDR3aa: CAISEMEGRTGANVLTF
j_gene: TRBJ2-5; abundance: few; d_gene: -; v_gene: TRBV30; CDR3nt: TGTGCCTGGAGGGGGACACAGGGAAAGGCCCAGTACTTC; CDR3aa: CAWRGTQGKAQYF
j_gene: TRBJ1-1; abundance: once; d_gene: -; v_gene: TRBV4-2; CDR3nt: TGTGCCAGCAGCCAAGTGCTAAGGGAGGGCACCCACACTGAAGCTTTCTTT; CDR3aa: CASSQVLREGTHTEAFF
j_gene: TRBJ2-3; abundance: -; d_gene: -; v_gene: TRBV7-2; CDR3nt: TGTGCCAGCAGCTTAGCGGAGGTCACACAGTCGTTCACAGATACGCAGTATTTT; CDR3aa: CASSLAEVTQSFTDTQYF
j_gene: TRBJ1-2; abundance: -; d_gene: -; v_gene: TRBV2; CDR3nt: TGTGCCAGCAGTGACAGGGCCGCCGGTTATGGCTACACCTTC; CDR3aa: CASSDRAAGYGYTF
j_gene: TRBJ2-6; abundance: -; d_gene: -; v_gene: TRBV7-2; CDR3nt: TGTGCCAGCAGCATAACAGGGGGGGCTGGGGCCAACGTCCTGACTTTC; CDR3aa: CASSITGGAGANVLTF
j_gene: TRBJ2-3; abundance: -; d_gene: -; v_gene: TRBV5-4; CDR3nt: TGTGCCAGCAGCTTGCAGGCAGGGACTAGCACAGATACGCAGTATTTT; CDR3aa: CASSLQAGTSTDTQYF
j_gene: TRBJ2-2; abundance: -; d_gene: TRBD2; v_gene: TRBV15; CDR3nt: TGTGCCACCGGGACTAGCGGGGGTTGGACCGGGGAGCTGTTTTTT; CDR3aa: CATGTSGGWTGELFF
j_gene: TRBJ1-5; abundance: -; d_gene: TRBD1; v_gene: TRBV7-2; CDR3nt: TGTGCCAGCAGCCGGGACAGGAATCAGCCCCAGCATTTT; CDR3aa: CASSRDRNQPQHF
j_gene: TRBJ2-7; abundance: -; d_gene: -; v_gene: TRBV7-9; CDR3nt: TGTGCCAGCAGCTTCACCTACGAGCAGTACTTC; CDR3aa: CASSFTYEQYF
j_gene: TRBJ1-1; abundance: few; d_gene: TRBD1; v_gene: TRBV7-8; CDR3nt: TGTGCCAGCAGCCACACCGACAGGGACGCTGAAGCTTTCTTT; CDR3aa: CASSHTDRDAEAFF
j_gene: TRBJ1-2; abundance: -; d_gene: -; v_gene: TRBV6-2/TRBV6-3; CDR3nt: TGTGCCAGCAGTGCGGGCGCGTGGGGCTATGGCTACACCTTC; CDR3aa: CASSAGAWGYGYTF
j_gene: TRBJ1-2; abundance: -; d_gene: TRBD1; v_gene: TRBV19; CDR3nt: TGTGCCAGTAGCTACGGGACAGGGGACGGCTACACCTTC; CDR3aa: CASSYGTGDGYTF
j_gene: TRBJ2-7; abundance: -; d_gene: TRBD1; v_gene: TRBV3-1/TRBV3-2; CDR3nt: TGTGCCAGCAGACCACCAGGGGGCCACGAGCAGTACTTC; CDR3aa: CASRPPGGHEQYF
j_gene: TRBJ2-1; abundance: -; d_gene: -; v_gene: TRBV6-6; CDR3nt: TGTGCCAGCGAAGGACAGAACAATGAGCAGTTCTTC; CDR3aa: CASEGQNNEQFF
j_gene: TRBJ1-1; abundance: -; d_gene: -; v_gene: TRBV30; CDR3nt: TGTGCCTGGAGCTCAAACACAGGTACTGAAGCTTTCTTT; CDR3aa: CAWSSNTGTEAFF
j_gene: TRBJ1-1; abundance: -; d_gene: -; v_gene: TRBV7-3; CDR3nt: TGTGCCAGCAGCTTAGGGCAGGGGTTGAACACTGAAGCTTTCTTT; CDR3aa: CASSLGQGLNTEAFF
j_gene: TRBJ2-1; abundance: -; d_gene: -; v_gene: TRBV29-1; CDR3nt: TGCAGCATCCGACTGGCGGGTTATGAGCAGTTCTTC; CDR3aa: CSIRLAGYEQFF
j_gene: TRBJ1-1; abundance: -; d_gene: -; v_gene: TRBV7-9; CDR3nt: TGTGCCAGCAGCTTTAACAGGGAAGAGACTGAAGCTTTCTTT; CDR3aa: CASSFNREETEAFF
j_gene: TRBJ1-1; abundance: -; d_gene: -; v_gene: TRBV20-1; CDR3nt: TGCAGTGCTCTAGCGTCAACAGCTTTCTTT; CDR3aa: CSALASTAFF